This TCR beta chain was profiled in a study of blood T cell repertoires in COVID-19. Trimming removed 0 bases at V and 1 base at J, with 12 bases between. CDR1 is LGHNA, CDR2 YNFKEQ, per germline. This CDR3 has 17 amino acids. Produced via immunoSEQ multiplex PCR; TCRdb's table is partial and in-frame only. This table has roughly 200,000 clones, around 80% appearing once. This receptor was taken from a woman aged 55-70 years with COVID-19, enrolled during active disease. The chain couples TRBV4-2 to TRBJ2-2; unclear D gene. The material sequenced was peripheral blood. Written as DNA, the CDR3 is TGTGCCAGCAGCCAAGATTTCCAGGAACTGAACACCGGGGAGCTGTTTTTT. This encodes CASSQDFQELNTGELFF.